This T cell receptor (delta chain) comes out of a study of gamma-delta T cells after stem cell transplantation (dated by TCRdb to the mid-2010s). The germline ends are 22 bases apart after V is trimmed by 2 bases and J by 3 bases. As encoded in the germline V gene, CDR1 is TSWWSYY while CDR2 is QGS. The CDR3 starts with the cysteine, ends with the phenylalanine, and has 18 residues. Solely the CDR3 DNA is kept, with 54 bases framed from the first base. In regard to this clone: Its antigen remains unidentified. TCRdb records a much larger clone's protein for this DNA, with a difference at residue 12 that likely arises from a read error; the protein given is the translation of the DNA.

Receptors were amplified or captured by RT-PCR. Data came from an Illumina MiSeq. Via CATT, TCRdb reprocessed the public reads, and rows with identical DNA were then joined. The sample includes 15,000 to 19,000 delta-chain clones, with almost 9.5% observed a single time. Approximately 62% of the sample goes to the ten largest clones. Sequencing was performed on gamma-delta T cells. The rearrangement combines TRDV1 with TRDJ1; no confident D gene assignment can be made. The origin of this receptor is a human donor. It is not recorded whose cells these are; they may come from a transplant donor. This receptor carries the CDR3 CALGEGGWEPFVSDKLIF. The base sequence is TGTGCTCTTGGGGAAGGTGGATGGGAGCCTTTCGTGTCCGATAAACTCATCTTT.